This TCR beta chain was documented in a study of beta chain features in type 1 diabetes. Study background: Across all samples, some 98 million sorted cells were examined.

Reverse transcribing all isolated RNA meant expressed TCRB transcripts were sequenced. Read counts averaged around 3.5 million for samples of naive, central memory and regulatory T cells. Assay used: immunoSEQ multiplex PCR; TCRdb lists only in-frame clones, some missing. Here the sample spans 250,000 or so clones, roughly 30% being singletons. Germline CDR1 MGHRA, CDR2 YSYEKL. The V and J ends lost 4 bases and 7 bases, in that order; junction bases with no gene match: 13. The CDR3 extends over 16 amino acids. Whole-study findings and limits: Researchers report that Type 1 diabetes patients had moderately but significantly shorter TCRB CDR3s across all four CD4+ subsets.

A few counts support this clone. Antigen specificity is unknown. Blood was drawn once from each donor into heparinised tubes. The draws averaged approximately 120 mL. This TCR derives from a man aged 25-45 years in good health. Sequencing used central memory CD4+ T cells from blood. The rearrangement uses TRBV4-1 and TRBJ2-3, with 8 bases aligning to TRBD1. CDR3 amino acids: CASSLPTRDRFNTQYF. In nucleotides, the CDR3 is TGCGCCAGCAGCCTCCCGACCCGGGACAGGTTTAATACGCAGTATTTT.